This T cell receptor (beta chain) was identified during a study of T cells in Graves' hyperthyroidism and ophthalmopathy. This clonotype was detected only a few times. Trimming took 3 bases from V and 4 from J; bases not matched to a gene: 16. The CDR3 runs 19 residues. CDR1 is KGHSH, CDR2 LQKENI, per germline. Extraction of PBMCs used roughly 9.4 ml of fresh peripheral blood. TCR beta CDR3 regions were amplified from RNA transcripts. The TCR CDR3 first-round RT-PCR relied on the HTBI primer set. Each CDR3 protein is one row after TCRdb ran MiXCR on the multiplex PCR reads. The sample lists over 300,000 distinct CDR3 sequences; approximately 13% were seen once.

The clonotype comes from a woman aged 40 to 55 with Graves' ophthalmopathy. The J gene is TRBJ1-5, the V gene TRBV18; 9 positions match TRBD1. The sample taken for sequencing was blood. The CDR3 here is CASSPFNRGLLDGNQPQHF. For the CDR3, the DNA is TGTGCCAGCTCACCCTTCAACAGGGGGCTTTTGGATGGAAATCAGCCCCAGCATTTT. Supplemented by reference TRBV18 and TRBJ1-5, the full variable domain reads NAGVMQNPRHLVRRRGQEARLRCSPMKGHSHVYWYRQLPEEGLKFMVYLQKENIIDESGMPKERFSAEFPKEGPSILRIQQVVRGDSAAYFCASSPFNRGLLDGNQPQHFGDGTRLSIL.